This TCR beta chain was retrieved from a study of blood T cells in healthy people across ages. Next came a second PCR, run for roughly 7 to 12 cycles, which used a sample-barcoded 5' primer along with a J-beta primer mix. Each TCR beta cDNA got a 12-nucleotide random molecular identifier. Each CDR3 protein gets one entry after TCRdb re-called the 5' RACE reads with MiXCR. The repertoire holds about 930,000 distinct CDR3 sequences, approximately 32% seen once, with 9.5% to 13% in the top ten. Looked up from germline, CDR1 is MNHEY and CDR2 is SVGAGI. The CDR3 is made up of 15 amino acids. V gave up 3 bases and J gave up 1 base, with 13 bases separating them. This sample was shared with a second study, whose subject was T cells of mothers and their children.

The source is a middle-aged woman in good health. Specimen: blood. V and J are TRBV6-5 and TRBJ2-7; D is undetermined. CDR3 in amino acids: CASSYRHIGSYEQYF. The CDR3 nucleotides are TGTGCCAGCAGTTATCGGCACATTGGGTCCTACGAGCAGTACTTC.